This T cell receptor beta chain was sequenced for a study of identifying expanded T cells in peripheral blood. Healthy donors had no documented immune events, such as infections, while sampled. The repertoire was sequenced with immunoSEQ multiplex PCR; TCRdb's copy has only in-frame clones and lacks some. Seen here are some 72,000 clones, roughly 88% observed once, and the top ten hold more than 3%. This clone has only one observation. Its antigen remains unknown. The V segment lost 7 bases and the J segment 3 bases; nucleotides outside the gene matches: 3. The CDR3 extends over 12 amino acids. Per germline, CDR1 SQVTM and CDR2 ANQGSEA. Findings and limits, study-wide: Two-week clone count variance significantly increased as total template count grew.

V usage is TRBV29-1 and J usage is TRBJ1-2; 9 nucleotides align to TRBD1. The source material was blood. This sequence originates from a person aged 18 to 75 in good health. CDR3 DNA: TGCAGCGCACAGGGGGCGGACTATGGCTACACCTTC. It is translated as CSAQGADYGYTF.